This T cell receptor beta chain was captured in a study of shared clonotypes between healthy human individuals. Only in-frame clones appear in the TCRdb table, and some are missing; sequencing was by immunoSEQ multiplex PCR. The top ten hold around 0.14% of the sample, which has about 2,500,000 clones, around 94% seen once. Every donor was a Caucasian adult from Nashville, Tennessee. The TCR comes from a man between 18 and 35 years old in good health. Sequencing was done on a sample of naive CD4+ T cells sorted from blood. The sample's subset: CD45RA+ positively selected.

As DNA, the CDR3 is TGTGCCAGCAGTTACGACACCATCTATGGCTACACCTTC. Its protein is CASSYDTIYGYTF. J is TRBJ1-2 and V is TRBV6-5; D not certain. Germline-derived CDR1 and CDR2 are MNHEY and SVGAGI. V lost 2 bases, J lost 4 bases, and 8 bases lay in between. The CDR3 runs 13 residues.